Listed below are T cell receptor beta chains from one sample, sequenced in a study of cytomegalovirus exposure and HLA in healthy donors. Only in-frame clones appear in the TCRdb table, and some are missing; sequencing was by immunoSEQ multiplex PCR. Of approximately 200,000 clones in the sample, around three quarters were seen once. The source material was PBMCs. The source of these receptors is a man aged 25-45 years in good health and CMV-seronegative. Each CDR3 is given with its conserved first and last residue. D genes are given only for firm matches. Rows may omit the clone size; those that give it use once, few, many or a size class.

d_call: .; clone_size: .; j_call: TRBJ2-2; v_call: TRBV7-7; cdr3_length: 15; cdr3_nt: TGTGCCAGCAGCGGACTCCAGGAAAGAAAGGGGGAGCTGTTTTTT; cdr3_aa: CASSGLQERKGELFF
d_call: TRBD1; clone_size: .; j_call: TRBJ1-6; v_call: TRBV28; cdr3_length: 16; cdr3_nt: TGTGCCAGCAGTTCGACAGGGGGCTCACTGAATTCACCCCTCCACTTT; cdr3_aa: CASSSTGGSLNSPLHF
d_call: TRBD1; clone_size: .; j_call: TRBJ1-2; v_call: TRBV28; cdr3_length: 14; cdr3_nt: TGTGCCAGCAGCCCAGACAGGGTGGCCTATGGCTACACCTTC; cdr3_aa: CASSPDRVAYGYTF
d_call: .; clone_size: .; j_call: TRBJ2-1; v_call: TRBV14; cdr3_length: 17; cdr3_nt: TGTGCCAGCAGCCAAGAACCCGGGGGGCTAGGGTACAATGAGCAGTTCTTC; cdr3_aa: CASSQEPGGLGYNEQFF
d_call: .; clone_size: .; j_call: TRBJ1-1; v_call: TRBV29-1; cdr3_length: 13; cdr3_nt: TGCAGCGTTATGACACTTCCTAACACTGAAGCTTTCTTT; cdr3_aa: CSVMTLPNTEAFF
d_call: .; clone_size: .; j_call: TRBJ2-2; v_call: TRBV28; cdr3_length: 15; cdr3_nt: TGTGCCAGCAGTTTCTCGGGACAGAACACCGGGGAGCTGTTTTTT; cdr3_aa: CASSFSGQNTGELFF
d_call: TRBD1; clone_size: .; j_call: TRBJ2-3; v_call: TRBV11-2; cdr3_length: 16; cdr3_nt: TGTGCCAGCAGCTATAGGTCGACAGGGGGCACAGATACGCAGTATTTT; cdr3_aa: CASSYRSTGGTDTQYF
d_call: TRBD1; clone_size: .; j_call: TRBJ1-1; v_call: TRBV2; cdr3_length: 13; cdr3_nt: TGTGCCAGCAGTGGGGGACAGGGGCCAGGAGCTTTCTTT; cdr3_aa: CASSGGQGPGAFF
d_call: TRBD1; clone_size: .; j_call: TRBJ2-3; v_call: TRBV10-3; cdr3_length: 15; cdr3_nt: TGTGCCACCCGGGACAGTTTTCAGCCCACAGATACGCAGTATTTT; cdr3_aa: CATRDSFQPTDTQYF
d_call: .; clone_size: few; j_call: TRBJ2-7; v_call: TRBV11-2; cdr3_length: 14; cdr3_nt: TGTGCCAGCAGCTTAGGGCAGGGGCTGGGTGAGCAGTACTTC; cdr3_aa: CASSLGQGLGEQYF
d_call: .; clone_size: .; j_call: TRBJ1-4; v_call: TRBV5-1; cdr3_length: 16; cdr3_nt: TGCGCCAGCAGCTCCAACCCACGGGAAGTGGGTGAAAAACTGTTTTTT; cdr3_aa: CASSSNPREVGEKLFF
d_call: TRBD1; clone_size: .; j_call: TRBJ2-5; v_call: TRBV5-1; cdr3_length: 15; cdr3_nt: TGCGCCAGCAGCTTGGGAGGGACAGGGGAGGAGACCCAGTACTTC; cdr3_aa: CASSLGGTGEETQYF
d_call: TRBD2; clone_size: .; j_call: TRBJ2-3; v_call: TRBV12-5; cdr3_length: 15; cdr3_nt: TGTGCTAGTGGTTTAGCCAGCGGGGGTACTGGGACGCAGTATTTT; cdr3_aa: CASGLASGGTGTQYF
d_call: TRBD1; clone_size: .; j_call: TRBJ1-5; v_call: TRBV27; cdr3_length: 13; cdr3_nt: TGTGCCAGCAGTTTAGACAGGGCTCAGCCCCAGCATTTT; cdr3_aa: CASSLDRAQPQHF
d_call: TRBD1; clone_size: few; j_call: TRBJ1-3; v_call: TRBV5-4; cdr3_length: 16; cdr3_nt: TGTGCCAGCAGCTATACCAAGGGACAGGGGGCCAACACCATATATTTT; cdr3_aa: CASSYTKGQGANTIYF
d_call: TRBD1; clone_size: .; j_call: TRBJ2-5; v_call: TRBV18; cdr3_length: 13; cdr3_nt: TGTGCCAGCTCGAGGGACAGACAAGAGACCCAGTACTTC; cdr3_aa: CASSRDRQETQYF
d_call: .; clone_size: .; j_call: TRBJ2-1; v_call: TRBV29-1; cdr3_length: 15; cdr3_nt: TGCAGCGTTGAGAGCAGGCAACTCTCCTACAATGAGCAGTTCTTC; cdr3_aa: CSVESRQLSYNEQFF
d_call: .; clone_size: .; j_call: TRBJ2-7; v_call: TRBV29-1; cdr3_length: 12; cdr3_nt: TGCAGCGTTGAAGATCTAGGGGCCGAGCAGTACTTC; cdr3_aa: CSVEDLGAEQYF
d_call: .; clone_size: .; j_call: TRBJ1-5; v_call: TRBV7-9; cdr3_length: 16; cdr3_nt: TGTGCCAGCAGCCCCACCGGTTCCTCTAGCAATCAGCCCCAGCATTTT; cdr3_aa: CASSPTGSSSNQPQHF
d_call: .; clone_size: .; j_call: TRBJ1-3; v_call: TRBV28; cdr3_length: 16; cdr3_nt: TGTGCCAGCAGTTTCCGGACAGCAGTAAGTGGAAACACCATATATTTT; cdr3_aa: CASSFRTAVSGNTIYF
d_call: .; clone_size: few; j_call: TRBJ1-3; v_call: TRBV9; cdr3_length: 17; cdr3_nt: TGTGCCAGCAGCGCGCGGGGGGCAGATTACTCTGGAAACACCATATATTTT; cdr3_aa: CASSARGADYSGNTIYF
d_call: .; clone_size: .; j_call: TRBJ2-7; v_call: TRBV4-1; cdr3_length: 16; cdr3_nt: TGCGCCAGCAGCCCCGTTGAGCGGGCCCGATCCTACGAGCAGTACTTC; cdr3_aa: CASSPVERARSYEQYF
d_call: TRBD1; clone_size: .; j_call: TRBJ2-2; v_call: TRBV6-1; cdr3_length: 14; cdr3_nt: TGTGCCAGCAGTGAAAGGGGGCTCACCGGGGAGCTGTTTTTT; cdr3_aa: CASSERGLTGELFF
d_call: .; clone_size: once; j_call: TRBJ2-7; v_call: TRBV10-2; cdr3_length: 15; cdr3_nt: TGCGCCAGCAGTGACTTCGACTACCTCTCCTACGAGCAGTACTTC; cdr3_aa: CASSDFDYLSYEQYF
d_call: .; clone_size: .; j_call: TRBJ2-7; v_call: TRBV6-6; cdr3_length: 14; cdr3_nt: TGTGCCAGCAGTTTTCCCCGGGACACCTACGAGCAGTACTTC; cdr3_aa: CASSFPRDTYEQYF
d_call: .; clone_size: few; j_call: TRBJ1-1; v_call: TRBV5-8; cdr3_length: 15; cdr3_nt: TGTGCCAGCAGCTTGTTGCGCTTTATGAACACTGAAGCTTTCTTT; cdr3_aa: CASSLLRFMNTEAFF
d_call: .; clone_size: .; j_call: TRBJ2-3; v_call: TRBV9; cdr3_length: 13; cdr3_nt: TGTGCCAGCAGCGTAGCGGTCACAGATACGCAGTATTTT; cdr3_aa: CASSVAVTDTQYF
d_call: TRBD1; clone_size: .; j_call: TRBJ1-1; v_call: TRBV6-4; cdr3_length: 17; cdr3_nt: TGTGCCAGCAGTGACTCGAAAGACGGACAGGTCAACACTGAAGCTTTCTTT; cdr3_aa: CASSDSKDGQVNTEAFF
d_call: .; clone_size: .; j_call: TRBJ1-4; v_call: TRBV25-1; cdr3_length: 15; cdr3_nt: TGTGCCAGCTCCCCGGCGGCAGGGTCAAATGAAAAACTGTTTTTT; cdr3_aa: CASSPAAGSNEKLFF
d_call: TRBD1; clone_size: .; j_call: TRBJ1-4; v_call: TRBV2; cdr3_length: 14; cdr3_nt: TGTGCCAGCACCCGGGGACAGGGGGGAGAAAAACTGTTTTTT; cdr3_aa: CASTRGQGGEKLFF
d_call: .; clone_size: .; j_call: TRBJ1-1; v_call: TRBV15; cdr3_length: 14; cdr3_nt: TGTGCCACCAGCATGGGAGGGTTGGGCACTGAAGCTTTCTTT; cdr3_aa: CATSMGGLGTEAFF
d_call: .; clone_size: .; j_call: TRBJ2-2; v_call: TRBV10-1; cdr3_length: 13; cdr3_nt: TGCGCCAGCAGTCCCAGGAACACCGGGGAGCTGTTTTTT; cdr3_aa: CASSPRNTGELFF
d_call: .; clone_size: .; j_call: TRBJ2-1; v_call: TRBV28; cdr3_length: 12; cdr3_nt: TGTGCCAGCAGTCAAAACAGGGTAGGGCAGTTCTTC; cdr3_aa: CASSQNRVGQFF
d_call: TRBD1; clone_size: .; j_call: TRBJ1-4; v_call: TRBV25-1; cdr3_length: 16; cdr3_nt: TGTGCCAGCAGTGGAGCTCGACAGGGGTGGGTCGATAAACTGTTTTTT; cdr3_aa: CASSGARQGWVDKLFF
d_call: .; clone_size: .; j_call: TRBJ2-1; v_call: TRBV7-2; cdr3_length: 15; cdr3_nt: TGTGCCAGCCGAGAGGTTCGCGGACAGCTAAATGAGCAGTTCTTC; cdr3_aa: CASREVRGQLNEQFF
d_call: TRBD2; clone_size: .; j_call: TRBJ2-1; v_call: TRBV9; cdr3_length: 18; cdr3_nt: TGTGCCAGCAGCGCTACTAGCGGGAGGGCCCTATCATACAATGAGCAGTTCTTC; cdr3_aa: CASSATSGRALSYNEQFF
d_call: .; clone_size: few; j_call: TRBJ1-1; v_call: TRBV19; cdr3_length: 10; cdr3_nt: TGTGCCAGTCGGGACACTGAAGCTTTCTTT; cdr3_aa: CASRDTEAFF
d_call: TRBD1; clone_size: .; j_call: TRBJ1-2; v_call: TRBV5-1; cdr3_length: 12; cdr3_nt: TGCGCCCCCCTTATAGACAGGGACGGCTACACCTTC; cdr3_aa: CAPLIDRDGYTF
d_call: TRBD2; clone_size: .; j_call: TRBJ2-7; v_call: TRBV29-1; cdr3_length: 13; cdr3_nt: TGCAGCGCGATGACTAGCGGTGACTACGAGCAGTACTTC; cdr3_aa: CSAMTSGDYEQYF
d_call: .; clone_size: .; j_call: TRBJ2-5; v_call: TRBV30; cdr3_length: 15; cdr3_nt: TGTGCCTGGAGTGTACGAAGGGGCGCAGGAGAGACCCAGTACTTC; cdr3_aa: CAWSVRRGAGETQYF
d_call: TRBD2; clone_size: .; j_call: TRBJ2-2; v_call: TRBV4-1; cdr3_length: 17; cdr3_nt: TGCGCCAGCAGCCAAGATCGGGCGGGAGCGAACACCGGGGAGCTGTTTTTT; cdr3_aa: CASSQDRAGANTGELFF
d_call: .; clone_size: .; j_call: TRBJ2-5; v_call: TRBV7-9; cdr3_length: 14; cdr3_nt: TGTGCCAGCAGCCCCCCCGGGGGGCGAGAGACCCAGTACTTC; cdr3_aa: CASSPPGGRETQYF
d_call: .; clone_size: .; j_call: TRBJ1-5; v_call: TRBV27; cdr3_length: 16; cdr3_nt: TGTGCCAGCAGTCCGCTACAGGAGATACCGAATCAGCCCCAGCATTTT; cdr3_aa: CASSPLQEIPNQPQHF
d_call: TRBD2; clone_size: .; j_call: TRBJ2-5; v_call: TRBV5-1; cdr3_length: 14; cdr3_nt: TGCGCCAGCAGCGGGACGGCGGGAGGGGAGACCCAGTACTTC; cdr3_aa: CASSGTAGGETQYF
d_call: TRBD2; clone_size: .; j_call: TRBJ2-1; v_call: TRBV7-7; cdr3_length: 17; cdr3_nt: TGTGCCAGCAGCTTAGGGTCCGGACTAGCGGTAATGAATGAGCAGTTCTTC; cdr3_aa: CASSLGSGLAVMNEQFF
d_call: .; clone_size: .; j_call: TRBJ1-5; v_call: TRBV19; cdr3_length: 15; cdr3_nt: TGTGCCAGTAGTATTGGGGGCAGGGGTCATCAGCCCCAGCATTTT; cdr3_aa: CASSIGGRGHQPQHF
d_call: TRBD1; clone_size: .; j_call: TRBJ2-7; v_call: TRBV13; cdr3_length: 16; cdr3_nt: TGTGCCAGCAGCTTAGGCTCGGGACAGGGGTACGACGAGCAGTACTTC; cdr3_aa: CASSLGSGQGYDEQYF